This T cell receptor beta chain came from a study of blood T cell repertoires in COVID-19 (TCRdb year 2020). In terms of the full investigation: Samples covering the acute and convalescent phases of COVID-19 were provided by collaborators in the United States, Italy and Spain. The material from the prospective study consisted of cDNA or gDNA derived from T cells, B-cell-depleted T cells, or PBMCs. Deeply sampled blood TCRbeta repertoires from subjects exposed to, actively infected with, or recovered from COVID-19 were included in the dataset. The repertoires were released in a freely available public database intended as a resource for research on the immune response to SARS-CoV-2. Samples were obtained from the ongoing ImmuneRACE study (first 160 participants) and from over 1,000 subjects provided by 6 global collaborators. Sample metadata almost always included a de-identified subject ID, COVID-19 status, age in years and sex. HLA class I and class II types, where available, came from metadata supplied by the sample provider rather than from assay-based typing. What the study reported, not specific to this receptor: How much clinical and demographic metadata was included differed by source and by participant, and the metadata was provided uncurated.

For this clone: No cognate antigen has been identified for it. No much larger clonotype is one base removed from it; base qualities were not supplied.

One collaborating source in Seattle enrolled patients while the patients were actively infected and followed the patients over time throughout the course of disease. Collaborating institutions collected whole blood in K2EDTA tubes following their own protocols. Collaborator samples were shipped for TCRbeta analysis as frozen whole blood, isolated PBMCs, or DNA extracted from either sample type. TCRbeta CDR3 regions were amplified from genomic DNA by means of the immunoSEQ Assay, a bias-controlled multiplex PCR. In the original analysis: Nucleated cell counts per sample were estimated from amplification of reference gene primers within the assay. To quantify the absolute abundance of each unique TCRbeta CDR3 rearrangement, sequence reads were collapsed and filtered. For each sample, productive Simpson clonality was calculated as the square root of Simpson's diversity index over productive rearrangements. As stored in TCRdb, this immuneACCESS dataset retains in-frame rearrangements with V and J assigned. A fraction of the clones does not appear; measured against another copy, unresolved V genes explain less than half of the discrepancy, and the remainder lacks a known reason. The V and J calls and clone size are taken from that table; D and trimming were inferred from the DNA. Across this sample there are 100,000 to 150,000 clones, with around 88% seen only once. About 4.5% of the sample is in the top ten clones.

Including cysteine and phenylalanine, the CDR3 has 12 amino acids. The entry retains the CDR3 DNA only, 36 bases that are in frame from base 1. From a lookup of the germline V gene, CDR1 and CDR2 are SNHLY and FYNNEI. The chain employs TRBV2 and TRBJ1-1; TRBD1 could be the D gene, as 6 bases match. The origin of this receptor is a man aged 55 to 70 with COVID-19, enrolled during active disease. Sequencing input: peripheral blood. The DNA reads TGTGCAAGGGGGAGCCAGAACACTGAAGCTTTCTTT. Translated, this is CARGSQNTEAFF. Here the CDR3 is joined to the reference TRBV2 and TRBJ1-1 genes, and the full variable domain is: EPEVTQTPSHQVTQMGQEVILRCVPISNHLYFYWYRQILGQKVEFLVSFYNNEISEKSEIFDDQFSVERPDGSNFTLKIRSTKLEDSAMYFCARGSQNTEAFFGQGTRLTVV.